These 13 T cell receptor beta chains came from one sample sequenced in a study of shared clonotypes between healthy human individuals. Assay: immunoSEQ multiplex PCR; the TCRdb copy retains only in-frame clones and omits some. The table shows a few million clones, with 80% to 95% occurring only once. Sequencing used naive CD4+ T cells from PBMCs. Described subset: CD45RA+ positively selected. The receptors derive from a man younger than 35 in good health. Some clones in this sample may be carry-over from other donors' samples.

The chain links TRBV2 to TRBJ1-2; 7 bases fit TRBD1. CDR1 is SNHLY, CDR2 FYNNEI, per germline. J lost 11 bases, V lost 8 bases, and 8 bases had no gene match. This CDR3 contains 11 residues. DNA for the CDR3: TGTGCCAGCCATAGTGGGACAGATTACACCTTC. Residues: CASHSGTDYTF.

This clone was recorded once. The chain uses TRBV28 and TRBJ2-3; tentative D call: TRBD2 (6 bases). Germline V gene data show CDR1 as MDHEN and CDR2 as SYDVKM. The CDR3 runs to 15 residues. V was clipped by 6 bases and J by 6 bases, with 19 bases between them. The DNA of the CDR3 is TGTGCCAGCAGCAAAACGGAGGGACTCGACGATACGCAGTATTTT. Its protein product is CASSKTEGLDDTQYF.

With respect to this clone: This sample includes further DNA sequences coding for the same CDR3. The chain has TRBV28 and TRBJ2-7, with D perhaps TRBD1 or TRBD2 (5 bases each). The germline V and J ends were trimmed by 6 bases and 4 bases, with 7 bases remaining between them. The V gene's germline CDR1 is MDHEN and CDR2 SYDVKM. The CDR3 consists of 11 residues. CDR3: CASRGTYEQYF. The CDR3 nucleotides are TGTGCCAGCAGGGGGACGTACGAGCAGTACTTC.

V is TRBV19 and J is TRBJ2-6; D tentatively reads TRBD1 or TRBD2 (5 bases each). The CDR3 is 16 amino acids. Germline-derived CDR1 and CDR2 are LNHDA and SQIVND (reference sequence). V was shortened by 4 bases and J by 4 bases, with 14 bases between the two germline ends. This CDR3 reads CASSTYQGAGANVLTF. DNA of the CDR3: TGTGCCAGTAGTACCTACCAGGGAGCGGGGGCCAACGTCCTGACTTTC.

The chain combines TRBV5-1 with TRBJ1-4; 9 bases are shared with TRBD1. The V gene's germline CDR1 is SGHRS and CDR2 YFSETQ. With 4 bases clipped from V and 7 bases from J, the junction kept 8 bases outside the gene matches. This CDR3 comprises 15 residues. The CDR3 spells CASSTRTGEGEKLFF. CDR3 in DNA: TGCGCCAGCAGCACCAGGACAGGGGAGGGTGAAAAACTGTTTTTT.

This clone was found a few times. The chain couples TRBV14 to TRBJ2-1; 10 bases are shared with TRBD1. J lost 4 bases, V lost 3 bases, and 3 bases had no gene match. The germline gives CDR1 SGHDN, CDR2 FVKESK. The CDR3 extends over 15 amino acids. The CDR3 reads CASSQTGGSYNEQFF. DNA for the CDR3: TGTGCCAGCAGCCAGACAGGGGGCTCGTACAATGAGCAGTTCTTC.

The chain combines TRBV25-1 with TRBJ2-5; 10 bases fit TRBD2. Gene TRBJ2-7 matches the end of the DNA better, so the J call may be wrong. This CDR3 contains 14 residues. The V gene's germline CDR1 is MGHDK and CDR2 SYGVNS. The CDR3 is CASSASGSSYEQYF. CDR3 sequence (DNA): TGTGCCAGCAGTGCTAGCGGGAGCTCCTACGAGCAGTACTTC.

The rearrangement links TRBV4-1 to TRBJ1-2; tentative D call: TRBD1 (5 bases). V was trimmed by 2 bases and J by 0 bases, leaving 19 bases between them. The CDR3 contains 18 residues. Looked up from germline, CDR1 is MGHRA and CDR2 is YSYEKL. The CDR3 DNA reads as TGCGCCAGCAGCCAACTAATACCCAAAGACAGAACTAACTATGGCTACACCTTC. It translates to CASSQLIPKDRTNYGYTF.

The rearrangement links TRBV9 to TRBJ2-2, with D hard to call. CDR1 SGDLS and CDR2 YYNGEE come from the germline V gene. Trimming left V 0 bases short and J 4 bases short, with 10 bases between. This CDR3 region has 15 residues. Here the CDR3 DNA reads TGTGCCAGCAGCGTAGACCCCGAGGCCACCGGGGAGCTGTTTTTT. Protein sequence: CASSVDPEATGELFF. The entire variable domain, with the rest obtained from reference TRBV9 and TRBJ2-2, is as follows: DSGVTQTPKHLITATGQRVTLRCSPRSGDLSVYWYQQSLDQGLQFLIQYYNGEERAKGNILERFSAQQFPDLHSELNLSSLELGDSALYFCASSVDPEATGELFFGEGSRLTVL.

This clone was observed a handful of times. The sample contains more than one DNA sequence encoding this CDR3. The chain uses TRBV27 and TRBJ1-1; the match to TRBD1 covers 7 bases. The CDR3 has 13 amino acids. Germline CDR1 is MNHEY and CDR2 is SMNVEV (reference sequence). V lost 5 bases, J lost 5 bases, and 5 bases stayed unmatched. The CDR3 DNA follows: TGTGCCAGCAGTCTCCCAGGGGGAACTGAAGCTTTCTTT. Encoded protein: CASSLPGGTEAFF.

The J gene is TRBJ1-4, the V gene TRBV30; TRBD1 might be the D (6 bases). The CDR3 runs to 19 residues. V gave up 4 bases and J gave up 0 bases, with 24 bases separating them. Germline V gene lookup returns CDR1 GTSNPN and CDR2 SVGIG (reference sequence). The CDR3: CAWIKKGHLIRATNEKLFF. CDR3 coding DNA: TGTGCCTGGATCAAAAAGGGACACCTAATTCGTGCAACTAATGAAAAACTGTTTTTT.

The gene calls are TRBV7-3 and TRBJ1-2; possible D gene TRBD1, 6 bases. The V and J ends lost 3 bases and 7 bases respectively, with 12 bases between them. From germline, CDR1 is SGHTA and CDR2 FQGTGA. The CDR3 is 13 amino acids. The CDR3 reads CASSLGTGFGYTF. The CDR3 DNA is TGTGCCAGCAGCTTGGGAACAGGGTTTGGCTACACCTTC. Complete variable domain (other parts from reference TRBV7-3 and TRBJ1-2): GAGVSQTPSNKVTEKGKYVELRCDPISGHTALYWYRQSLGQGPEFLIYFQGTGAADDSGLPNDRFFAVRPEGSVSTLKIQRTERGDSAVYLCASSLGTGFGYTFGSGTRLTVV.

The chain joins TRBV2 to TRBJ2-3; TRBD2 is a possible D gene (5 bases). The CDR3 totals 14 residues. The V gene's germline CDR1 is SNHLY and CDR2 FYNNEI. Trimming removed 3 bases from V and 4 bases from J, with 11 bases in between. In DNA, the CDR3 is TGTGCCAGCAGTGATAGCTACGGGGCAGATACGCAGTATTTT. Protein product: CASSDSYGADTQYF.